This record covers a single T cell receptor (beta chain). These data belong to a study of blood T cell repertoires in COVID-19. About the study: Acute and convalescent COVID-19 samples came from the United States, Italy and Spain.

The method was immunoSEQ multiplex PCR; TCRdb's version includes in-frame clones alone and lacks a portion of them. The sample records hundreds of thousands of clones, 75% to 90% being singletons. V was shortened by 3 bases and J by 7 bases, with 9 bases between the two germline ends. Germline V CDR1 and CDR2: LNHNV, YYDKDF (reference sequence). The CDR3 extends over 13 amino acids. The chain recombines TRBV15 with TRBJ1-4, with D perhaps TRBD1 (6 bases). Material for sequencing was peripheral blood. This sequence was found in a woman aged 25 to 39 who had recovered from COVID-19. CDR3 nucleotide sequence: TGTGCCACCAGCAGGGGACAAGCTGAAAAACTGTTTTTT. Protein sequence: CATSRGQAEKLFF.